The 15 T cell receptor beta chains in this list originate from one sample, sequenced in a study of shared clonotypes between healthy human individuals. Profiling relied on immunoSEQ multiplex PCR, and the TCRdb table lists in-frame clones only, not all of them. The table shows hundreds of thousands of clones, with around 72% occurring only once. The sequencing input was memory CD4+ T cells sorted from blood. Specified subset: CD45RA-negative fraction. The receptor source for this set is a woman in her twenties or thirties in good health.

This clone was observed at least ten times. V and J are TRBV21-1 and TRBJ2-7; the DNA was not used to check the table's D call, TRBD1. TRBV21-1 is annotated as a pseudogene. This CDR3 is 15 amino acids long. CDR3 bases: TGTGCCAGCAGCAAAGTGGGGCACAGGACCTACGAGCAGTACTTC. Its translation is CASSKVGHRTYEQYF.

CDR3 loop: CASSVGAYGYTF. Written as DNA, the CDR3 is TGTGCCAGCAGTGTCGGGGCCTATGGCTACACCTTC. The rearrangement uses TRBV2 and TRBJ1-2; the D gene is possibly TRBD1 (5 bases). Germline V gives CDR1 SNHLY, CDR2 FYNNEI. This CDR3 has 12 amino acids. V was shortened by 4 bases and J by 4 bases, with 7 bases between the two germline ends.

This rearrangement joins TRBV2 to TRBJ2-7; D is undetermined. This CDR3 has 15 amino acids. V lost 3 bases and J lost 4, with 16 bases in between. Germline V lookup: CDR1 SNHLY, CDR2 FYNNEI. The CDR3 loop is CASSEGTIENYEQYF. The CDR3 DNA sequence: TGTGCCAGCAGTGAGGGCACCATCGAAAATTACGAGCAGTACTTC.

This clone was observed a handful of times. This chain uses TRBV25-1 with TRBJ2-2; D possibly uses TRBD1 or TRBD2 (5 bases each). Germline V gene sequence: CDR1 MGHDK, CDR2 SYGVNS. V was trimmed by 3 bases and J by 1 base, leaving 12 bases between them. This CDR3 is built from 16 residues. The chain's CDR3 is CASSDPGRMNTGELFF. The CDR3 DNA reads as TGTGCCAGCAGTGATCCGGGACGGATGAACACCGGGGAGCTGTTTTTT.

This chain's CDR3 is CASGAAQETQYF. The CDR3 nucleotides read TGTGCCAGCGGGGCGGCCCAAGAGACCCAGTACTTC. J is TRBJ2-5 and V is TRBV2; tentatively, D is TRBD1 (5 bases). V was clipped by 8 bases and J by 1 base, with 8 bases between them. From germline, CDR1 is SNHLY and CDR2 FYNNEI. This CDR3 has 12 amino acids.

This clone was counted a single time. The gene calls are TRBV11-2 and TRBJ2-3; D ambiguous. The CDR3 runs 13 residues. Germline CDR1 SGHAT, CDR2 FQNNGV. Trimming took off 4 bases at V and 4 bases at J, with 9 bases between the two ends. The CDR3 DNA follows: TGTGCCAGCAGCTCCCTCCTCTCAGATACGCAGTATTTT. Encoded protein: CASSSLLSDTQYF.

In the case of this clone: Other DNA sequences from this sample encode an identical CDR3 as well. J is TRBJ2-1 and V is TRBV19; 10 nucleotides match TRBD2. Germline CDR1 LNHDA, CDR2 SQIVND (reference sequence). Germline trimming cut 3 bases from V and 7 bases from J; bases unmatched to any gene: 6. CDR3 length equals 15 residues. The CDR3 DNA reads as TGTGCCAGTAGTATGAGCGGGAGGGCGGGTAATGAGCAGTTCTTC. Protein product: CASSMSGRAGNEQFF.

This rearrangement joins TRBV19 to TRBJ2-2; 7 bases are shared with TRBD1. This CDR3 is 14 amino acids long. Germline CDR1 reads LNHDA; CDR2 reads SQIVND (reference sequence). V was clipped by 7 bases and J by 3 bases; unmatched bases: 5. The CDR3 DNA follows: TGTGCCAGTACGGACAGGTTCGACACCGGGGAGCTGTTTTTT. Protein product: CASTDRFDTGELFF.

The chain recombines TRBV19 with TRBJ1-5; D perhaps matches TRBD1 (6 bases). This CDR3 is built from 18 residues. Trimming left V 2 bases short and J 2 bases short, with 19 bases between. Germline CDR1 and CDR2: LNHDA and SQIVND (reference sequence). In nucleotides, the CDR3 is TGTGCCAGTAGTATAAGGGGGGGATTAGGCAAGGGCAATCAGCCCCAGCATTTT. Amino acid sequence: CASSIRGGLGKGNQPQHF.

The chain joins TRBV10-2 to TRBJ1-2; D is ambiguous. This CDR3 comprises 14 residues. V was pared by 6 bases and J by 6 bases, with 17 bases between. Germline CDR1 WSHSY, CDR2 SAAADI. The DNA for the CDR3 is TGCGCCAGCAGCGGAAGGCGTGGGTCCGATGGCTACACCTTC. Translating it yields CASSGRRGSDGYTF.

Note on this clone: The identical CDR3 is also encoded by other nucleotide sequences in the sample. This chain connects TRBV7-9 to TRBJ2-7; TRBD1 matches at 11 bases. J was trimmed by 4 bases and V by 5 bases; bases with no gene match: 4. This CDR3 is built from 14 residues. The germline gives CDR1 SEHNR, CDR2 FQNEAQ (reference sequence). The CDR3 DNA is TGTGCCAGCAGCCCAGGGACAGGGGGGTACGAGCAGTACTTC. Its translation: CASSPGTGGYEQYF.

The genes are TRBV28 and TRBJ2-7; D uncertain. The CDR3 contains 14 residues. From germline, CDR1 is MDHEN and CDR2 SYDVKM. The V end lost 6 bases, the J end lost 0 bases, and 12 bases lay between the germline ends. This CDR3 is CASRIRSASYEQYF. In DNA form, the CDR3 reads TGTGCCAGCAGGATCAGGTCTGCCTCCTACGAGCAGTACTTC.

V and J are TRBV5-1 and TRBJ2-1; possible D gene TRBD2, 5 bases. CDR1 SGHRS and CDR2 YFSETQ come from the germline V gene. Trimming cost V 4 bases and J 8 bases, with 16 bases left between them. The CDR3 covers 14 residues. The chain's CDR3 is CASSPVGSEYEQFF. The CDR3 bases are TGCGCCAGCAGCCCTGTAGGGAGTGAGTATGAGCAGTTCTTC.

J is TRBJ2-5 and V is TRBV6-1; 11 bases align to TRBD1. The CDR3 contains 14 residues. Germline CDR1 is MNHNS and CDR2 is SASEGT. V shed 4 bases, J shed 4 bases, and the junction held 2 bases outside the gene matches. Here the CDR3 DNA reads TGTGCCAGCAGTGGGACAGGGGGCTTAGAGACCCAGTACTTC. Protein product: CASSGTGGLETQYF.

The V and J genes are TRBV27 and TRBJ1-5; D remains ambiguous. This CDR3 is built from 16 residues. Germline V gives CDR1 MNHEY, CDR2 SMNVEV (reference sequence). V gave up 5 bases and J gave up 4 bases, with 18 bases separating them. CDR3 coding DNA: TGTGCCAGCAGTCCGGGGTTACCGGGTCATAATCAGCCCCAGCATTTT. Protein: CASSPGLPGHNQPQHF.